The entry below describes one TCR beta chain. Germline CDR1 and CDR2: LGHNT and FRNRAP. This CDR3 has 14 residues. The ends were cut back, 4 bases at V and 5 bases at J, with 14 bases in the middle. It was cDNA, reverse transcribed from extracted RNA, that served as the sequencing template. Repertoires were generated with immunoSEQ multiplex PCR, while TCRdb's copy carries only in-frame clones and drops some. The sample records over 150,000 clones, less than 70% being singletons. This entry is derived from a study of CD8+ T cells in alopecia areata. The overall study: It was oral tofacitinib, at 5 to 10 mg twice daily, that treated patients received.

The sample's treatment: oral pan-JAK inhibitor, 5-10 mg twice daily. The specimen comprised CD4+ T cells sorted from blood, sampled at week 24, from a patient treated with tofacitinib. The receptor was derived from a human donor with alopecia areata. The chain joins TRBV12-5 to TRBJ2-5; no firm D call. CDR3 nucleotide sequence: TGTGCTAGTGGTTCCGTCGGGCCCGGGGAGACCCAGTACTTC. This encodes CASGSVGPGETQYF.